The next 12 T cell receptor beta chains were all read from a single sample in a study of cytomegalovirus exposure and HLA in healthy donors. The protocol was immunoSEQ multiplex PCR, while the TCRdb copy is restricted to in-frame clones and leaves out a portion. The table lists around 200,000 clones, approximately 86% of them singletons. The sample comprised PBMCs. The origin of the receptors is a woman younger than 30 in good health and CMV-seronegative.

This rearrangement joins TRBV5-4 to TRBJ2-4; TRBD2 aligns across 12 bases. V shed 4 bases, J shed 6 bases, and the junction held 8 bases outside the gene matches. Germline V gene data show CDR1 as SGHNT and CDR2 as YYREEE (reference sequence). There are 16 residues in the CDR3. The CDR3 DNA reads TGTGCCAGCAGCACGGACCTAGCGGGAGGGGGAAACATTCAGTACTTC. Translated, it gives CASSTDLAGGGNIQYF.

The gene calls are TRBV28 and TRBJ1-1, with D possibly TRBD1 on 6 matching bases. The CDR3 spans 12 residues. V was cut by 7 bases and J by 11 bases, with 17 bases left in between. Germline values: CDR1 MDHEN, CDR2 SYDVKM. The CDR3 DNA sequence: TGTGCCAGCACCCTTACAGGGATGTCGGCTTTCTTT. Protein product: CASTLTGMSAFF.

The chain employs TRBV6-5 and TRBJ2-1, with TRBD1 matching 7 bases. The CDR3 runs 15 residues. V was pared by 9 bases and J by 2 bases, with 10 bases of the junction left unmatched. Germline V CDR1 and CDR2: MNHEY, SVGAGI. CDR3 nucleotides: TGTGCCAGTCGGCCACCTACAGGGGCCTACAATGAGCAGTTCTTC. This translates into CASRPPTGAYNEQFF.

This sequence joins TRBV2 and TRBJ2-1; D unclear. The CDR3 sequence is 15 residues long. V was shortened by 7 bases and J by 2 bases, with 15 bases between the two germline ends. The germline V gene has CDR1 SNHLY and CDR2 FYNNEI. CDR3 sequence reads: CASTSPLETYNEQFF. In nucleotides, the CDR3 is TGTGCCAGCACCTCTCCCCTAGAGACCTACAATGAGCAGTTCTTC.

The rearrangement uses TRBV11-2 and TRBJ2-7, with 7 bases that match TRBD1. After removal of 0 bases from V and 6 bases from J, the junction contained 2 bases not matched to a gene. Germline CDR1 reads SGHAT; CDR2 reads FQNNGV. The CDR3 is 13 residues long. The CDR3 region has the DNA TGTGCCAGCAGCTTAGAAGGGGGCCTCGAGCAGTACTTC. This encodes CASSLEGGLEQYF.

The chain joins TRBV27 to TRBJ2-7; a possible D gene is TRBD1 (12 bases). Germline V CDR1 and CDR2: MNHEY, SMNVEV (reference sequence). The CDR3 length is 24 residues. Trimming left V 0 bases short and J 3 bases short, with 39 bases between. CDR3 sequence: CASSLSIEGTGGKRELAGVYEQYF. The CDR3 bases are TGTGCCAGCAGTTTATCTATAGAGGGGACAGGGGGCAAGAGGGAACTAGCGGGGGTCTACGAGCAGTACTTC.

The chain combines TRBV2 with TRBJ2-7; a weak D match, TRBD2 (5 bases). This CDR3 region has 14 residues. Trimming took 6 bases from V and 1 from J, leaving 13 bases between them. From germline, CDR1 is SNHLY and CDR2 FYNNEI. CDR3 sequence: CASRRRGKSYEQYF. The CDR3 DNA sequence: TGTGCCAGCAGAAGACGGGGAAAGTCCTACGAGCAGTACTTC.

The chain uses TRBV10-3 and TRBJ2-3; D gene unclear. The V end was cut by 2 bases, the J end by 4 bases, with 10 bases between. CDR1 is ENHRY, CDR2 SYGVKD, per germline. The CDR3 contains 14 residues. CDR3 sequence: CAISEDAGPDTQYF. In DNA, the CDR3 is TGTGCCATCAGTGAGGATGCAGGCCCAGATACGCAGTATTTT.

This clone turned up a few times. This chain connects TRBV19 to TRBJ2-1; tentative D call: TRBD1 (5 bases). This CDR3 comprises 11 residues. The germline gives CDR1 LNHDA, CDR2 SQIVND (reference sequence). Trimming took 6 bases from V and 7 from J, leaving 7 bases between them. DNA of the CDR3: TGTGCCAGTAGAAGGGGTAATGAGCAGTTCTTC. This codes for CASRRGNEQFF.

This chain uses TRBV7-3 with TRBJ2-1; 9 bases line up with TRBD2. From germline, CDR1 is SGHTA and CDR2 FQGTGA. V lost 2 bases and J lost 6; bases outside the gene matches: 5. The CDR3 has 15 amino acids. The CDR3 DNA reads as TGTGCCAGCAGCTTACTAGCGGGAATAAGCAATGAGCAGTTCTTC. This sequence encodes CASSLLAGISNEQFF.

The chain has TRBV5-1 and TRBJ1-3, with 10 bases that match TRBD1. The CDR3 is 15 amino acids. The germline V gene encodes CDR1 SGHRS and CDR2 YFSETQ. Unmatched junction bases numbered 1, after V lost 2 bases and J lost 2 bases. This chain's CDR3 is CASSFGTGAGNTIYF. CDR3 nucleotides: TGCGCCAGCAGCTTCGGGACAGGGGCTGGAAACACCATATATTTT.

The J gene is TRBJ2-2, the V gene TRBV10-3; 10 positions agree with TRBD2. The V and J ends lost 11 bases and 1 base, in that order; junction bases with no gene match: 10. The CDR3 runs to 16 residues. Germline V gives CDR1 ENHRY, CDR2 SYGVKD. In DNA form, the CDR3 reads TGTGCCCACGGGACTAGCGCACCTAAGAACACCGGGGAGCTGTTTTTT. This translates into CAHGTSAPKNTGELFF.